The 14 T cell receptor beta chains presented below share a single source sample, sequenced in a study of blood T cell repertoires in COVID-19. Profiled with immunoSEQ multiplex PCR; TCRdb holds only in-frame clones, not every one. The sample lists fewer than 200,000 clones; 83% were seen once. Sequencing was carried out using peripheral blood. The receptors stem from a woman aged 70-85 years who had recovered from COVID-19.

The chain couples TRBV18 to TRBJ1-2; a weak D match, TRBD1 (6 bases). Trimming stripped 4 bases from V and 6 bases from J, with 18 bases between. Germline V CDR1 and CDR2: KGHSH, LQKENI. This CDR3 contains 15 residues. For the CDR3, the DNA is TGTGCCAGCTCACTACAGGGAAGGGGCCAGAATGGCTACACCTTC. Translating it yields CASSLQGRGQNGYTF.

As DNA, the CDR3 is TGTGCCAGCAGCTTAACGTCAGGGGGCGCGGGCACTGAAGCTTTCTTT. Translating gives CASSLTSGGAGTEAFF. The rearrangement joins TRBV7-3 to TRBJ1-1; TRBD1 aligns across 8 bases. In germline, CDR1 is SGHTA, CDR2 FQGTGA. CDR3 length: 16 residues. V trimming: 0 bases; J trimming: 4 bases; junction bases outside the gene matches: 7. The whole variable domain, remainder taken from reference TRBV7-3 and TRBJ1-1, is GAGVSQTPSNKVTEKGKYVELRCDPISGHTALYWYRQSLGQGPEFLIYFQGTGAADDSGLPNDRFFAVRPEGSVSTLKIQRTERGDSAVYLCASSLTSGGAGTEAFFGQGTRLTVV.

V is TRBV6-5 and J is TRBJ1-2; TRBD1 matches at 7 bases. J was trimmed by 4 bases and V by 3 bases; bases with no gene match: 5. CDR3 length equals 14 residues. Germline loops: CDR1 MNHEY, CDR2 SVGAGI. The DNA for the CDR3 is TGTGCCAGCAGTTATGGGGCAGGGGGCTATGGCTACACCTTC. Translated: CASSYGAGGYGYTF.

The J gene is TRBJ2-1, the V gene TRBV11-2, with D possibly matching TRBD1 (5 bases). The CDR3 is 13 amino acids. The germline V gene has CDR1 SGHAT and CDR2 FQNNGV. V lost 5 bases to trimming and J lost 9 bases, with 14 bases between them. CDR3 nucleotides: TGTGCCAGCAGCACAATAGGGGTGGGTGAGCAGTTCTTC. Translated: CASSTIGVGEQFF. Filled out from reference TRBV11-2 and TRBJ2-1, the complete variable domain reads EAGVAQSPRYKIIEKRQSVAFWCNPISGHATLYWYQQILGQGPKLLIQFQNNGVVDDSQLPKDRFSAERLKGVDSTLKIQPAKLEDSAVYLCASSTIGVGEQFFGPGTRLTVL.

The chain uses TRBV11-2 and TRBJ2-1; tentative D call: TRBD1 (6 bases). This CDR3 comprises 17 residues. Deletions cut 4 bases from V and 0 bases from J, with 16 bases between. In germline, CDR1 is SGHAT, CDR2 FQNNGV. The CDR3 here is CASSSGGGPSSYNEQFF. The CDR3 DNA is TGTGCCAGCAGCTCTGGGGGCGGGCCAAGCTCCTACAATGAGCAGTTCTTC.

The gene calls are TRBV3-1 (or the pseudogene TRBV3-2) and TRBJ2-1, with TRBD2 as a possible D gene (5 bases). CDR3 size: 16 residues. The germline CDR1 and CDR2 sequences are LGHDT and YNNKEL (reference sequence). The V end lost 4 bases, the J end lost 0 bases, and 13 bases lay between the germline ends. The CDR3 DNA reads as TGTGCCAGCAGCCTACGGACGGGGAGCTCCTACAATGAGCAGTTCTTC. Its translation: CASSLRTGSSYNEQFF.

V is TRBV9 and J is TRBJ2-3; 10 bases are shared with TRBD2. This CDR3 is built from 13 residues. CDR1 is SGDLS, CDR2 YYNGEE, per germline. The V gene end was trimmed by 7 bases and the J gene end by 2 bases; junction bases not matched to a gene: 1. CDR3 protein: CASGLADTDTQYF. The CDR3 nucleotides are TGTGCCAGCGGACTAGCGGACACAGATACGCAGTATTTT.

This rearrangement joins TRBV5-1 to TRBJ1-2; a possible D gene is TRBD1 (5 bases). The CDR3 covers 13 residues. The V and J ends lost 0 bases and 2 bases respectively, with 5 bases between them. Germline loops: CDR1 SGHRS, CDR2 YFSETQ. DNA of the CDR3: TGCGCCAGCAGCTTGGGACAGAACTATGGCTACACCTTC. It encodes CASSLGQNYGYTF.

The V and J genes are TRBV5-5 and TRBJ1-4; D call uncertain. With 3 bases removed from V and 0 bases from J, the gap between germline ends came to 12 bases. The length of the CDR3 is 16 residues. Germline CDR1 is SGHKS and CDR2 is YYEKEE (reference sequence). The CDR3 DNA is TGTGCCAGCAGCTCCCCGCCCCTAACAACTAATGAAAAACTGTTTTTT. It specifies CASSSPPLTTNEKLFF.

This chain uses TRBV9 with TRBJ2-3; 8 bases agree with TRBD2. The V gene end was trimmed by 2 bases and the J gene end by 4 bases; junction bases not matched to a gene: 9. The CDR3 sequence is 16 residues long. Germline assignment: CDR1 SGDLS and CDR2 YYNGEE. CDR3 nucleotides: TGTGCCAGCAGCGTGCGGGGGGCTCCCAGCCCAGATACGCAGTATTTT. Protein: CASSVRGAPSPDTQYF.

The chain recombines TRBV7-6 with TRBJ1-1; D unclear. This CDR3 region has 14 residues. Germline CDR1 is SGHVS and CDR2 is FNYEAQ. V dropped 8 bases and J dropped 1 base, with 14 bases sitting between them. The CDR3 nucleotides read TGTGCCAGCGCATCGACACCTACGAACACTGAAGCTTTCTTT. It encodes CASASTPTNTEAFF.

The J gene is TRBJ1-1, the V gene TRBV11-2; D remains ambiguous. The CDR3 runs 14 residues. Germline CDR1 SGHAT, CDR2 FQNNGV. V shed 1 base and J shed 8 bases, with 14 bases lying between them. CDR3: CASSLGGGLTEAFF. DNA of the CDR3: TGTGCCAGCAGCTTAGGGGGAGGGCTGACAGAAGCTTTCTTT.

This rearrangement joins TRBV2 to TRBJ1-2; 9 nucleotides align to TRBD1. The CDR3 covers 15 residues. CDR1 is SNHLY and CDR2 is FYNNEI in the germline V gene. J lost 1 base, V lost 4 bases, and 4 bases had no gene match. The CDR3 sequence: CASSGGTGNNYGYTF. CDR3 bases: TGTGCCAGCAGTGGGGGGACAGGGAATAACTATGGCTACACCTTC.

The chain combines TRBV28 with TRBJ2-7, with TRBD2 identical over 9 bases. The V and J ends lost 1 base and 5 bases, in that order; junction bases with no gene match: 9. The CDR3 extends over 16 amino acids. The germline V gene has CDR1 MDHEN and CDR2 SYDVKM. The DNA of the CDR3 is TGTGCCAGCAGTTTATTGGGTAGCGGGAGACCCCACGAGCAGTACTTC. It translates to CASSLLGSGRPHEQYF.